This TCR beta chain was documented in a study of blood T cells in healthy people across ages (dated by TCRdb to the mid-2010s). Describing the broader study: In model experiments, roughly one uniquely barcoded TCR beta cDNA molecule per two T cells was captured by template switching. The donors were split into four age groups: young (average 16 years), middle-aged (nearly 40), aged (more than 60) and long-lived (more than 80). Age-related changes in TCR beta repertoire diversity were measured in the study by deep sequencing normalized with unique cDNA molecular identifiers. Donors of different ages were randomly distributed across sequencing lanes to avoid experimental bias. Two additional independent replicas of 1 million unique cDNA reads from the same blood draw were analyzed for two donors (one aged 18 to 30 and one aged 80 or older).

Broad study findings and their caveats: Compared with the aged group, the long-lived group had more naive CD4+ T cells, fewer expanded clones and increased TCR diversity, a pattern suggesting age selection. Since profiling was done on bulk unsorted PBMCs, naive and antigen-experienced compartments could not be conclusively compared. Observed TCR beta diversity correlated strongly with the percentage of naive T cells measured by flow cytometry. Estimates of total diversity based on one million sequenced T cells were considered lower bounds and underestimates. The CMV infection status of donors was not known, potentially confounding age-related changes in expanded clonotypes. As age increased, observed TCR beta diversity per million T cells dropped in a roughly linear way, and a significant reduction was already evident by age about 40.

The sample holds many counts of this clonotype. Its antigen remains unidentified. The record has no base qualities; no much larger clone is one base away. The library was obtained by 5' RACE. This sample was sequenced with an Illumina HiSeq 2500. The second PCR ran for roughly 7 to 11 cycles and used a J-beta primer mix along with a sample-barcoded 5' primer. Each TCR beta cDNA molecule received a unique molecular identifier from a template-switch 5' adaptor carrying 12 random nucleotides. At least 2.5 million CDR3-containing paired-end reads were obtained from each sample. All of the RNA was converted into first-strand cDNA using the Mint cDNA synthesis kit, with a TRBC-specific oligonucleotide serving as the primer. After uracil-DNA glycosylase treatment, a first 18-cycle PCR used universal primers M1SS and BC2_uni_R on all cDNA. Per the original workflow: Each sample was normalized by randomly selecting 1 million high-quality reads, each carrying a distinct molecular identifier. Reads with shared molecular identifiers were discarded instead of being binned into consensus sequences. MiTCR, run with a Q25 quality threshold and the strictest error-elimination algorithm, handled CDR3 identification, clonotype clustering and error correction. A nonparametric unseen species model with Euler transformation was used to estimate lower-bound total TCR beta diversity. In-frame beta chains were kept once TCRdb had trimmed the public reads at Q25 with fastp and called clones with MiXCR. Rows with a matching CDR3 protein are joined into one entry that keeps the most common DNA and genes. The V and J calls were determined by TCRdb, not by the authors. This sample is represented by approximately 810,000 distinct CDR3 sequences; 25% to 35% of them were singletons. 15% to 20% of the sample belongs to the ten largest clones.

CDR3 length: 17 amino acids, cysteine to phenylalanine. The only DNA kept is the CDR3, 51 bases in frame from the first base. V is cut back by 0 bases and J by 9 bases, with 11 bases in the junction unmatched. According to the germline V gene (reference sequence), CDR1 reads MNHEY and CDR2 reads SMNVEV. The donors were a few dozen Caucasian individuals from Russia, aged roughly 6 to 90 years, who were systemically healthy. Each donor gave about 9.8 milliliters of peripheral blood, drawn into EDTA-treated Vacutainer tubes. Ficoll-Paque density-gradient centrifugation was used to isolate PBMCs, with at least 6.5 million per sample. Trizol reagent was used to extract total RNA from PBMCs, with at least 6 micrograms per sample. The percentages of naive CD45RAhigh/CD27high T cells were determined by flow cytometry on a PBMC aliquot from every donor.

This TCR was sampled from a woman aged 80 or over in good health. The rearranged segments are TRBV27 and TRBJ1-6, with TRBD1 matching 7 junction bases. Sequenced: blood. The DNA is as follows: TGTGCCAGCAGTTTATCTCCGGATCCAGGGGGAACTTCACCCCTCCACTTT. This gives the protein CASSLSPDPGGTSPLHF.